This is a list of T cell receptor beta chains from one sample in a study of blood T cell repertoires in COVID-19. TCRdb keeps only in-frame clones here, not all; method: immunoSEQ multiplex PCR. The data hold about 180,000 clones, with 83% observed a single time. The sequencing sample was made of peripheral blood. The receptor set was obtained from a woman in her 70s with COVID-19, enrolled during active disease. CDR3s include the opening cysteine and the closing phenylalanine or tryptophan. D genes are given only for firm matches. The size of a clone is reported for some rows only, either as once, few or many, or as a class for expanded clones.

size,J,D,V,DNA,CDR3
.,TRBJ2-3,.,TRBV5-1,TGCGCCAGCGGAGTAACCCCCCCGGCAGATACGCAGTATTTT,CASGVTPPADTQYF
many,TRBJ1-3,.,TRBV30,TGTGCCTGGAGTGCATATTCAGGGGGAAACACCATATATTTT,CAWSAYSGGNTIYF
.,TRBJ1-3,.,TRBV6-1,TGTGCCAGCAGTGAAAGTTCGGGGGGCTTAATGGGGACAAGTGGAAACACCATATATTTT,CASSESSGGLMGTSGNTIYF
.,TRBJ2-7,.,TRBV6-6,TGTGCCAGCAGTTACGAGCAATCCTACGAGCAGTACTTC,CASSYEQSYEQYF
.,TRBJ1-3,.,TRBV9,TGTGCCAGCAGCACCCGAGGGGGTAGCTCTGGAAACACCATATATTTT,CASSTRGGSSGNTIYF
.,TRBJ2-3,.,TRBV29-1,TGCAGCATCCGGACAGACAGAGATACGCAGTATTTT,CSIRTDRDTQYF
.,TRBJ1-5,.,TRBV10-1,TGCGCCAGCAGTGAGGCGTACCGGCCCCAGCATTTT,CASSEAYRPQHF
.,TRBJ1-1,.,TRBV18,TGTGCCAGCTCACCACCCGGGGTGAACACTGAAGCTTTCTTT,CASSPPGVNTEAFF
.,TRBJ2-2,TRBD1,TRBV19,TGTGCCAGTAGTATCGCCGCCGGGACAGGGGTTTCCGGGGAGCTGTTTTTT,CASSIAAGTGVSGELFF
.,TRBJ2-5,TRBD1,TRBV24-1,TGTGCCACCAGTGATTTGGGGACAGGGGGAGAGACCCAGTACTTC,CATSDLGTGGETQYF
.,TRBJ2-5,.,TRBV29-1,TGCAGCGTAGTACTAGTTTCGGGGGAGACCCAGTACTTC,CSVVLVSGETQYF
.,TRBJ2-2,TRBD2,TRBV4-3,TGCGCCAGCAGCCAAGAAATAGCGGGAGGAACCGGGGAGCTGTTTTTT,CASSQEIAGGTGELFF
.,TRBJ2-7,TRBD1,TRBV28,TGTGCCAGCAGTTTATTCGGGGACAGGGTCTACGAGCAGTACTTC,CASSLFGDRVYEQYF
.,TRBJ2-3,TRBD2,TRBV19,TGTGCCACAAATCTAGCGGGAGTCCCCACAGATACGCAGTATTTT,CATNLAGVPTDTQYF
.,TRBJ2-7,.,TRBV28,TGTGCCAGCAATACAGGGAAATACGAGCAGTACTTC,CASNTGKYEQYF
.,TRBJ2-7,.,TRBV5-1,TGCGCCAGCAGCTTCGGCTACGAGCAGTACTTC,CASSFGYEQYF
.,TRBJ2-1,TRBD2,TRBV2,TGTGCCAGCAGTGTCACTAGCGGCTACAATGAGCAGTTCTTC,CASSVTSGYNEQFF
.,TRBJ2-2,TRBD1,TRBV19,TGTGCCAGTAGTATGCCGGGACAGGGGCTTTGGGAGCTGTTTTTT,CASSMPGQGLWELFF
.,TRBJ2-7,.,TRBV7-2,TGTGCCAGCAGCCCCCAACCGGGAAGCTACGAGCAGTACTTC,CASSPQPGSYEQYF
.,TRBJ2-7,.,TRBV6-5,TGTGCCAGCAGCCAGGGGCTCAGATTTGAGCAGTACTTC,CASSQGLRFEQYF
many,TRBJ2-5,.,TRBV5-4,TGTGCCAGCAGCCCGGCGGGTCGTACAGAGACCCAGTACTTC,CASSPAGRTETQYF
.,TRBJ1-2,.,TRBV2,TGTGCCAGCAGTGATGATTGGGAGAGCCCCTATGGCTACACCTTC,CASSDDWESPYGYTF
.,TRBJ2-3,.,TRBV4-2,TGTGCCAGCAGCCAATACACAGATACGCAGTATTTT,CASSQYTDTQYF
.,TRBJ2-3,TRBD2,TRBV11-3,TGTGCCAGCAGCTTATACGGGAGGCCCACAGATACGCAGTATTTT,CASSLYGRPTDTQYF
.,TRBJ2-1,TRBD2,TRBV4-3,TGCGCCAGCAGCCAAGAATTACTAGCGGGTGAAAATGAGCAGTTCTTC,CASSQELLAGENEQFF
.,TRBJ2-7,.,TRBV19,TGTGCCAGTAGTATAAGTTTGGTGAGTGCATACGAGCAGTACTTC,CASSISLVSAYEQYF
.,TRBJ2-1,.,TRBV11-2,TGTGCCAGCACCCCAAGGCCGGGGAATGAGCAGTTCTTC,CASTPRPGNEQFF
few,TRBJ2-2,.,TRBV7-2,TGTGCCGACGCTGCCAGGGAAAAGAACACCGGGGAGCTGTTTTTT,CADAAREKNTGELFF
.,TRBJ1-5,TRBD1,TRBV7-2,TGTGCCAGCAGCCCCATACAGGGGGCCGGGCAGCCCCAGCATTTT,CASSPIQGAGQPQHF
.,TRBJ2-1,TRBD2,TRBV9,TGTGCCAGCAGCTTTAGCGCGGGAGAGGGAGGTTATGAGCAGTTCTTC,CASSFSAGEGGYEQFF
.,TRBJ2-2,TRBD2,TRBV4-3,TGCGCCAGCAGCCACACAGAGCTAGGACTAGCGGGAACGGGCACCGGGGAGCTGTTTTTT,CASSHTELGLAGTGTGELFF
.,TRBJ2-3,TRBD2,TRBV3-1/TRBV3-2,TGTGCCACAAGCGGGAGAGCAGATACGCAGTATTTT,CATSGRADTQYF
.,TRBJ1-2,.,TRBV9,TGTGCCAGCAGCGTCGGGGATGGGAACTATGGCTACACCTTC,CASSVGDGNYGYTF
.,TRBJ1-3,.,TRBV3-1/TRBV3-2,TGTGCCAGCAGCCAGAGACAGGCACCTTCTGGAAACACCATATATTTT,CASSQRQAPSGNTIYF
.,TRBJ2-7,TRBD2,TRBV19,TGTGCCAGTAGTGCAGGGACTAGCGGGAGTTCCTACGAGCAGTACTTC,CASSAGTSGSSYEQYF
few,TRBJ2-5,TRBD2,TRBV10-2,TGCGCCAGCCGTCCGCAACTAGCGGGAGTAGTGGAGACCCAGTACTTC,CASRPQLAGVVETQYF
.,TRBJ1-1,TRBD1,TRBV10-3,TGTGCCATCAGTGATCAGGGGGCGGGAGTCACTGAAGCTTTCTTT,CAISDQGAGVTEAFF
.,TRBJ1-1,.,TRBV2,TGTGCCAGCAGTGACTCCAGATACACTGAAGCTTTCTTT,CASSDSRYTEAFF
.,TRBJ2-3,.,TRBV5-4,TGTGCCAGCAGCTTGGCTGGGGGGTTCACAGATACGCAGTATTTT,CASSLAGGFTDTQYF
once,TRBJ2-1,.,TRBV12-3/TRBV12-4,TGTGCCAGCAGCCGAGGAGGCCCCGAGCAGTTCTTC,CASSRGGPEQFF
few,TRBJ2-1,.,TRBV10-1,TGCGCCAGCAGTGAGTCGTTGGGGCCTAGGTACAATGAGCAGTTCTTC,CASSESLGPRYNEQFF
once,TRBJ1-5,.,TRBV6-5,TGTGCCAGCAGTCCTTTTGGGGGGGCGGAACAGCCCCAGCATTTT,CASSPFGGAEQPQHF
.,TRBJ1-1,.,TRBV30,TGTGCCTGGACCCTCCTGGAGGGGACTGAAGCTTTCTTT,CAWTLLEGTEAFF
.,TRBJ1-4,.,TRBV4-3,TGCGCCAGCAGCCAACAGTACCTAACTAATGAAAAACTGTTTTTT,CASSQQYLTNEKLFF
.,TRBJ2-1,.,TRBV3-1/TRBV3-2,TGTGCCAGCAGCCAAGATAGGCGACAAGAGCAGTTCTTC,CASSQDRRQEQFF